The 30 T cell receptor beta chains below all came from one sample that was sequenced in a study of blood T cell repertoires in COVID-19. Libraries were prepared by immunoSEQ multiplex PCR; TCRdb keeps only in-frame clonotypes and omits some of them. The sample records approximately 220,000 clones, under 90% being singletons. Sequenced sample: PBMCs or T cells enriched from blood (not recorded which). These receptors originate from a woman aged 25 to 39 with acute COVID-19.

The chain has TRBV24-1 and TRBJ1-1; D may be TRBD1 (5 bases). Germline V gives CDR1 KGHDR, CDR2 SFDVKD. Trimming cost V 8 bases and J 0 bases, with 6 bases left between them. The CDR3 has 12 residues. The CDR3 bases are TGTGCCACCAAGGACATGAACACTGAAGCTTTCTTT. Amino acid sequence: CATKDMNTEAFF.

The chain uses TRBV7-9 and TRBJ2-3; maybe TRBD2 (5 bases). Trimming shortened V by 6 bases and J by 4 bases, and 11 bases separated the two germline ends. This CDR3 has 13 residues. CDR1 SEHNR and CDR2 FQNEAQ come from the germline V gene (reference sequence). The CDR3 coding sequence is TGTGCCAGCAGTGGACTGCGAGCAGATACGCAGTATTTT. Amino acid sequence: CASSGLRADTQYF.

V usage is TRBV5-1 and J usage is TRBJ2-1, with D perhaps matching TRBD2 (5 bases). Per germline, CDR1 SGHRS and CDR2 YFSETQ. This CDR3 region has 15 residues. The germline V and J ends were trimmed by 0 bases and 4 bases, with 11 bases remaining between them. Here the CDR3 reads CASSLAEGPYNEQFF. The CDR3, as DNA: TGCGCCAGCAGCTTGGCCGAGGGTCCATACAATGAGCAGTTCTTC.

This chain connects TRBV29-1 to TRBJ1-2; 9 bases line up with TRBD1. V dropped 5 bases and J dropped 4; count of bases not matched to a gene: 5. The CDR3 totals 13 residues. Germline V gene lookup returns CDR1 SQVTM and CDR2 ANQGSEA. CDR3 sequence (DNA): TGCAGCGTTTCCGGGACAGGGCCCTATGGCTACACCTTC. It is translated as CSVSGTGPYGYTF.

The genes are TRBV19 and TRBJ1-5, with D hard to call. The CDR3 spans 13 residues. The V gene lost 5 bases and the J gene lost 8 bases, with 13 bases spanning the gap. Germline assignment: CDR1 LNHDA and CDR2 SQIVND (reference sequence). The CDR3, as DNA: TGTGCCAGTAGTTTTGGCGGATTGAAGCCCCAGCATTTT. It specifies CASSFGGLKPQHF.

This clone was observed a handful of times. The chain is built from TRBV27 and TRBJ2-1; the D gene is possibly TRBD2 (5 bases). Between the trimmed V and J ends, which lost 6 bases and 6 bases, there was a span of 18 bases. CDR1 and CDR2 (germline): MNHEY, SMNVEV (reference sequence). The CDR3 extends over 15 amino acids. CDR3 sequence reads: CASSLRGRGGNEQFF. The CDR3 DNA is TGTGCCAGCAGCCTCCGAGGGCGCGGAGGCAATGAGCAGTTCTTC.

The chain is built from TRBV28 and TRBJ1-5; weak D call: TRBD1 (5 bases). Trimming pared 2 bases from V and 2 bases from J, leaving 7 bases between. Per germline, CDR1 MDHEN and CDR2 SYDVKM. The CDR3 has 14 amino acids. The CDR3 here is CASSLPGRNQPQHF. CDR3 coding DNA: TGTGCCAGCAGTTTACCAGGGCGCAATCAGCCCCAGCATTTT.

The J gene is TRBJ1-5, the V gene TRBV5-6, with TRBD1 as a possible D gene (6 bases). Germline lookup yields CDR1 SGHDT and CDR2 YYEEEE. Trimming took off 4 bases at V and 8 bases at J, with 19 bases between the two ends. The CDR3 contains 15 residues. Here the CDR3 DNA reads TGTGCCAGCAGCCCTGGTGGGGGGGCTGCTAAGCCCCAGCATTTT. It yields the protein CASSPGGGAAKPQHF.

The chain couples TRBV2 to TRBJ1-5, with 9 bases lining up with TRBD1. CDR1 and CDR2 from the germline V gene are SNHLY and FYNNEI. There are 14 residues in the CDR3. V lost 4 bases, J lost 6 bases, and 4 bases stayed unmatched. For the CDR3, the DNA is TGTGCCAGCAGTGTGGGACAGGGAAGTCAGCCCCAGCATTTT. Its protein is CASSVGQGSQPQHF.

This clone was seen a single time. V usage is TRBV28 and J usage is TRBJ1-5, with D unclear. CDR1 and CDR2 from the germline V gene are MDHEN and SYDVKM. The CDR3 runs to 11 residues. Trimming removed 5 bases at V and 3 bases at J, with 2 bases between. CDR3 DNA sequence: TGTGCCAGCAGTCACAATCAGCCCCAGCATTTT. Translating gives CASSHNQPQHF.

This chain joins TRBV6-2 or TRBV6-3 and TRBJ1-5, with D hard to call. V lost 6 bases to trimming and J lost 2 bases, with 11 bases between them. CDR1 is MNHEY, CDR2 SVGEGT, per germline. The CDR3 runs to 14 residues. The CDR3 region is CASSPELGNQPQHF. The CDR3 nucleotides read TGTGCCAGCAGCCCGGAGCTTGGCAATCAGCCCCAGCATTTT.

This clone was seen a handful of times. The gene calls are TRBV5-4 and TRBJ1-1; the D is unclear. The CDR3 is 15 amino acids. With 0 bases removed from V and 5 bases from J, the gap between germline ends came to 14 bases. Per the germline V gene, CDR1 is SGHNT and CDR2 is YYREEE (reference sequence). The CDR3 coding sequence is TGTGCCAGCAGCTTGGGATTTAGGGAGGGAACTGAAGCTTTCTTT. This gives the protein CASSLGFREGTEAFF.

This clone is a singleton in its sample. The chain employs TRBV19 and TRBJ1-5; maybe TRBD1 (5 bases). Germline V gene lookup returns CDR1 LNHDA and CDR2 SQIVND (reference sequence). V lost 5 bases and J 4 bases, leaving 9 bases between the germline ends. This CDR3 is 13 amino acids long. The CDR3 region is CASSPGSNQPQHF. CDR3 DNA sequence: TGTGCCAGTAGTCCAGGGTCGAATCAGCCCCAGCATTTT.

The CDR3 loop reads CASSQVSTYGYTF. The DNA of the CDR3 is TGCGCCAGCAGCCAAGTTAGTACCTATGGCTACACCTTC. This sequence joins TRBV4-1 and TRBJ1-2, with D unclear. V shed 1 base and J shed 4 bases, with 7 bases lying between them. Germline V lookup: CDR1 MGHRA, CDR2 YSYEKL. This CDR3 is 13 amino acids long.

The CDR3 region has the DNA TGTGCCAGCAGCTCCGGGGTTGGTACTCCAGAGACCCAGTACTTC. Amino acid sequence: CASSSGVGTPETQYF. The chain joins TRBV5-5 to TRBJ2-5, with D possibly matching TRBD2 (5 bases). V was pared by 3 bases and J by 4 bases, with 16 bases between. This CDR3 has 15 amino acids. Germline values: CDR1 SGHKS, CDR2 YYEKEE (reference sequence). Full variable domain (remainder filled in from reference TRBV5-5 and TRBJ2-5): DAGVTQSPTHLIKTRGQQVTLRCSPISGHKSVSWYQQVLGQGPQFIFQYYEKEERGRGNFPDRFSARQFPNYSSELNVNALLLGDSALYLCASSSGVGTPETQYFGPGTRLLVL.

This chain uses TRBV3-1 (or the pseudogene TRBV3-2) with TRBJ2-5; 9 nucleotides line up with TRBD2. CDR1 LGHDT and CDR2 YNNKEL come from the germline V gene (reference sequence). Germline trimming cut 0 bases from V and 0 bases from J; bases unmatched to any gene: 11. CDR3 length: 19 residues. This CDR3 reads CASSQEPRRVAGDQETQYF. CDR3 sequence (DNA): TGTGCCAGCAGCCAAGAACCTCGTCGGGTAGCGGGGGACCAAGAGACCCAGTACTTC.

A single count supports this clone. The CDR3 DNA is TGTGCCAGCAGCTTAGATCGGTCCGATACGCAGTATTTT. Residues: CASSLDRSDTQYF. The rearrangement joins TRBV11-2 to TRBJ2-3; no reliable D call. Germline V gene sequence: CDR1 SGHAT, CDR2 FQNNGV. Trimming took 0 bases from V and 6 from J, leaving 7 bases between them. The CDR3 is 13 residues long.

The J gene is TRBJ2-7, the V gene TRBV6-2 or TRBV6-3; TRBD1 matches 7 bases. CDR1 and CDR2 from the germline V gene are MNHEY and SVGEGT. V shed 6 bases, J shed 5 bases, and the junction held 16 bases outside the gene matches. CDR3 length: 16 residues. CDR3 loop: CASSPLTGAEENEQYF. DNA for the CDR3: TGTGCCAGCAGCCCTCTTACAGGGGCGGAGGAAAACGAGCAGTACTTC.

V and J are TRBV24-1 and TRBJ1-1; D gene ambiguous. The CDR3 has 12 amino acids. The V gene's germline CDR1 is KGHDR and CDR2 SFDVKD. Trimming pared 7 bases from V and 1 base from J, leaving 6 bases between. DNA for the CDR3: TGTGCCACCAGAGCGGGGAACACTGAAGCTTTCTTT. Translating gives CATRAGNTEAFF.

This clone was seen a handful of times. This chain uses TRBV2 with TRBJ1-5, with D perhaps matching TRBD1 (5 bases). CDR1 is SNHLY, CDR2 FYNNEI, per germline. The length of the CDR3 is 16 residues. V dropped 7 bases and J dropped 2 bases, with 18 bases sitting between them. CDR3 bases: TGTGCCAGCAAACACGGCTCCGGCAGGGGCAATCAGCCCCAGCATTTT. It specifies CASKHGSGRGNQPQHF.

The gene calls are TRBV5-1 and TRBJ1-6; 7 positions match TRBD1. With 0 bases clipped from V and 10 bases from J, the junction kept 7 bases outside the gene matches. This CDR3 is built from 15 residues. Germline V gene sequence: CDR1 SGHRS, CDR2 YFSETQ. The CDR3 sequence: CASSLETGDGSPLHF. In DNA, the CDR3 is TGCGCCAGCAGCTTGGAAACAGGGGATGGATCACCCCTCCACTTT.

The chain combines TRBV19 with TRBJ1-2; TRBD1 matches 7 bases. In germline, CDR1 is LNHDA, CDR2 SQIVND (reference sequence). This CDR3 comprises 14 residues. The V and J ends lost 5 bases and 2 bases, in that order; junction bases with no gene match: 5. The chain's CDR3 is CASSGDSDNYGYTF. CDR3 coding DNA: TGTGCCAGTAGTGGGGACAGCGACAACTATGGCTACACCTTC.

This sequence joins TRBV2 and TRBJ2-7; D is possibly TRBD1 (7 bases). V was trimmed by 6 bases and J by 2 bases, leaving 11 bases between them. The CDR3 has 13 residues. The germline gives CDR1 SNHLY, CDR2 FYNNEI. CDR3 protein: CASRRDRTYEQYF. The CDR3 bases are TGTGCCAGCAGGCGGGACAGAACCTACGAGCAGTACTTC. Full variable domain (missing parts from reference TRBV2 and TRBJ2-7): EPEVTQTPSHQVTQMGQEVILRCVPISNHLYFYWYRQILGQKVEFLVSFYNNEISEKSEIFDDQFSVERPDGSNFTLKIRSTKLEDSAMYFCASRRDRTYEQYFGPGTRLTVT.

This chain connects TRBV5-1 to TRBJ1-5, with 8 bases aligning to TRBD1. V lost 0 bases to trimming and J lost 0 bases; unmatched junction nucleotides: 5. The CDR3 contains 17 residues. Looked up from germline, CDR1 is SGHRS and CDR2 is YFSETQ. This CDR3 reads CASSLDGQGNSNQPQHF. In DNA, the CDR3 is TGCGCCAGCAGCTTGGATGGACAGGGCAATAGCAATCAGCCCCAGCATTTT.

The chain joins TRBV27 to TRBJ1-1; D is possibly TRBD1 (6 bases). The germline V and J ends were trimmed by 6 bases and 4 bases, with 18 bases remaining between them. The germline V gene has CDR1 MNHEY and CDR2 SMNVEV (reference sequence). The CDR3 spans 15 residues. CDR3 sequence reads: CASSVQVQGSTEAFF. CDR3 nucleotides: TGTGCCAGCAGCGTGCAGGTTCAGGGGAGCACTGAAGCTTTCTTT.

The chain is built from TRBV19 and TRBJ2-3; unclear D gene. CDR3 length equals 15 residues. With 11 bases removed from V and 0 bases from J, the gap between germline ends came to 18 bases. The germline gives CDR1 LNHDA, CDR2 SQIVND (reference sequence). CDR3 DNA sequence: TGTGCCTCCTCCCGCGAGGTGGTAAGCACAGATACGCAGTATTTT. The encoded protein is CASSREVVSTDTQYF.

For this clone: Different DNA sequences within this sample yield the same CDR3. V gene TRBV30 combines with J gene TRBJ1-1; D is unclear. The CDR3 runs to 13 residues. Germline assignment: CDR1 GTSNPN and CDR2 SVGIG (reference sequence). V lost 0 bases and J 1 base, leaving 6 bases between the germline ends. CDR3 sequence (DNA): TGTGCCTGGAGTGTAGGAGGGAACACTGAAGCTTTCTTT. As protein: CAWSVGGNTEAFF. Using reference TRBV30 and TRBJ1-1 for the parts outside the CDR3, the full variable domain is SQTIHQWPATLVQPVGSPLSLECTVEGTSNPNLYWYRQAAGRGLQLLFYSVGIGQISSEVPQNLSASRPQDRQFILSSKKLLLSDSGFYLCAWSVGGNTEAFFGQGTRLTVV.

The chain links TRBV9 to TRBJ1-2, with D tentatively TRBD1 (5 bases). The V end lost 3 bases, the J end lost 14 bases, and 14 bases lay between the germline ends. CDR3 length: 11 amino acids. Germline lookup yields CDR1 SGDLS and CDR2 YYNGEE. The CDR3 nucleotides read TGTGCCAGCAGCGGAGACAGAGAAGTAACCTTC. Translated: CASSGDREVTF.

V is TRBV7-9 and J is TRBJ1-6; 7 bases fit TRBD1. The CDR3 runs 14 residues. Germline CDR1 is SEHNR and CDR2 is FQNEAQ (reference sequence). After removal of 4 bases from V and 9 bases from J, the junction contained 6 bases not matched to a gene. The chain's CDR3 is CASSSDRAGSPLHF. CDR3 nucleotides: TGTGCCAGCAGCTCCGACAGGGCTGGTTCACCCCTCCACTTT.

This clone was counted between two and nine times. This chain links TRBV19 with TRBJ1-1; maybe TRBD1 (5 bases). The CDR3 runs to 14 residues. The V gene lost 5 bases and the J gene lost 1 base, with 11 bases spanning the gap. Per the germline V gene, CDR1 is LNHDA and CDR2 is SQIVND (reference sequence). CDR3 sequence reads: CASSPGQGNTEAFF. The CDR3 region has the DNA TGTGCCAGTAGTCCGGGCCAGGGGAACACTGAAGCTTTCTTT.